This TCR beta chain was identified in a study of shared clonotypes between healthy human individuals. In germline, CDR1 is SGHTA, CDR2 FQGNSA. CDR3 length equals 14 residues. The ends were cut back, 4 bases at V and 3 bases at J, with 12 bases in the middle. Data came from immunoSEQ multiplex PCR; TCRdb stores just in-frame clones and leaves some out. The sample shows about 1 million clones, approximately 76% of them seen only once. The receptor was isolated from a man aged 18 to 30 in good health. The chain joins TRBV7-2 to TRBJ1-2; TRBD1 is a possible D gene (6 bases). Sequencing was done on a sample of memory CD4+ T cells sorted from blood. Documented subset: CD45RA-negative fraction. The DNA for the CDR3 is TGTGCCAGCAGCTCAGGCCCAGGGGACTATGGCTACACCTTC. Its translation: CASSSGPGDYGYTF.